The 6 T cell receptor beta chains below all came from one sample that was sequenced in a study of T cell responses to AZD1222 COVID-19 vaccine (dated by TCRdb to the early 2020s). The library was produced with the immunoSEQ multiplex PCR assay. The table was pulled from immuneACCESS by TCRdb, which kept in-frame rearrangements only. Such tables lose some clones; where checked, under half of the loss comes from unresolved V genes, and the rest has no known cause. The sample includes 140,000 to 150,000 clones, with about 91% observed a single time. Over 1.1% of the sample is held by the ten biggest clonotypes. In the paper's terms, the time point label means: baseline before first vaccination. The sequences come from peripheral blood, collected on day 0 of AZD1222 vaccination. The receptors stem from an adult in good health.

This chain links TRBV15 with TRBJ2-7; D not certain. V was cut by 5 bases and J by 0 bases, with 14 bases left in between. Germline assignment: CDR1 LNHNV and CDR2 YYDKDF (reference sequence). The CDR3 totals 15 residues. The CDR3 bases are TGTGCCACCAGCGAAGGGAACGGTCACTCCTACGAGCAGTACTTC. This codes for CATSEGNGHSYEQYF.

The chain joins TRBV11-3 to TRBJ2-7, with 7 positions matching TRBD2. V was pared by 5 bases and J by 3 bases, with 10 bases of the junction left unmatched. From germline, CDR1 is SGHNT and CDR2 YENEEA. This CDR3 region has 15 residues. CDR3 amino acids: CASSPQLASDYEQYF. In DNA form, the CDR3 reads TGTGCCAGCAGCCCCCAACTAGCGTCTGACTACGAGCAGTACTTC.

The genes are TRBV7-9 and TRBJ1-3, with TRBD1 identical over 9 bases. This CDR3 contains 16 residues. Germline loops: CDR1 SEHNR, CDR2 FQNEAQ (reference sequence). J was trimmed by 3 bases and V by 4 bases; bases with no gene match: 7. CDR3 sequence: CASSSNRGPGGNTIYF. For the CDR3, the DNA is TGTGCCAGCAGCTCGAACAGGGGGCCGGGTGGAAACACCATATATTTT.

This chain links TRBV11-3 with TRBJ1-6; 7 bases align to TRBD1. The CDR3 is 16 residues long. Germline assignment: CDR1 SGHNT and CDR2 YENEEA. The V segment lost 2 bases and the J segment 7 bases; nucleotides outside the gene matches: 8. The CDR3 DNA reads TGTGCCAGCAGCTTAAACCCGACAGGGTGGAATTCACCCCTCCACTTT. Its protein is CASSLNPTGWNSPLHF. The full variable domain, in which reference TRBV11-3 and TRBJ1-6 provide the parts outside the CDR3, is EAGVVQSPRYKIIEKKQPVAFWCNPISGHNTLYWYLQNLGQGPELLIRYENEEAVDDSQLPKDRFSAERLKGVDSTLKIQPAELGDSAVYLCASSLNPTGWNSPLHFGNGTRLTVT.

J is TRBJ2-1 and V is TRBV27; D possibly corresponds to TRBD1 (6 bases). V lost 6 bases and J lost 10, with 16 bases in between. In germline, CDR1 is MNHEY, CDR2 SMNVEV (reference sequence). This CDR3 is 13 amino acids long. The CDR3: CASSPDTGREQFF. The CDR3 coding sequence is TGTGCCAGCAGCCCCGACACAGGGCGAGAGCAGTTCTTC.

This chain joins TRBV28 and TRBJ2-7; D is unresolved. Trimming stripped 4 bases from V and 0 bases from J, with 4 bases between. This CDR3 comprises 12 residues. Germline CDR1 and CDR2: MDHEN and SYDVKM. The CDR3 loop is CASSWGSYEQYF. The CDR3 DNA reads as TGTGCCAGCAGTTGGGGCTCCTACGAGCAGTACTTC.